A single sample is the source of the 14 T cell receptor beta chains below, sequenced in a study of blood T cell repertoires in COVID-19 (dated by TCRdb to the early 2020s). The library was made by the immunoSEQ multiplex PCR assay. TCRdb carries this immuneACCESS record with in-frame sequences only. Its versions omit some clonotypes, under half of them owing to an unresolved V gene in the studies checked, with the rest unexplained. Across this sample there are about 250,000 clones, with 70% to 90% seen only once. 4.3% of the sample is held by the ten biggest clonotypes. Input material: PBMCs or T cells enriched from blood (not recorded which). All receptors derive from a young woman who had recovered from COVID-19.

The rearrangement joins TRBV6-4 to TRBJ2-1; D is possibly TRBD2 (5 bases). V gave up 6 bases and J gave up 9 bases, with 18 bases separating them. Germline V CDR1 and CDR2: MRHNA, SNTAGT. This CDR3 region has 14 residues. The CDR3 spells CASSSHDVASEQFF. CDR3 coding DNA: TGTGCCAGCAGCTCTCATGACGTAGCGAGTGAGCAGTTCTTC.

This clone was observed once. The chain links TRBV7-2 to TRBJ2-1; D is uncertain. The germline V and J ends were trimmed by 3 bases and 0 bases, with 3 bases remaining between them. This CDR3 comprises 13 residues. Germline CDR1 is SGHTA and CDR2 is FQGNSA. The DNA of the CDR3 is TGTGCCAGCAGCTTGAGCTCCTACAATGAGCAGTTCTTC. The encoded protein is CASSLSSYNEQFF.

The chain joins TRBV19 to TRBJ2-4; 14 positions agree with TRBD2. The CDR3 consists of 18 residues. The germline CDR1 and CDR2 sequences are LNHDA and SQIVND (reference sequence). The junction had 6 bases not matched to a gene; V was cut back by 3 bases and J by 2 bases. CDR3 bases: TGTGCCAGTAGTATGGGACTAGCGGGGGAGTGGTCCAAAAACATTCAGTACTTC. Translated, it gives CASSMGLAGEWSKNIQYF.

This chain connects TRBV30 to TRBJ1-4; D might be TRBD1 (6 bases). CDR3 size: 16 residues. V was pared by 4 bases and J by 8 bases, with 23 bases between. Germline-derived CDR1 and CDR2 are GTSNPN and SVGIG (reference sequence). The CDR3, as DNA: TGTGCCTGGACGCTCGGCCAGGGGTCGTTCGGGGAAAAACTGTTTTTT. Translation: CAWTLGQGSFGEKLFF.

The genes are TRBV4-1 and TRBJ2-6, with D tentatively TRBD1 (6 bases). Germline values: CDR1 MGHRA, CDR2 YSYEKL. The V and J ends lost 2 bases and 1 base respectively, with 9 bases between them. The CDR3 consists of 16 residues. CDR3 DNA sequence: TGCGCCAGCAGCCAAACGACAGGATCTGGGGCCAACGTCCTGACTTTC. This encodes CASSQTTGSGANVLTF.

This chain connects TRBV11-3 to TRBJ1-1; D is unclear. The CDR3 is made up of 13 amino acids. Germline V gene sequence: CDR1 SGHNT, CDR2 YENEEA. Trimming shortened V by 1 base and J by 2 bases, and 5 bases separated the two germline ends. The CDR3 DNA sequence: TGTGCCAGCAGCTTAGGGCAAAACACTGAAGCTTTCTTT. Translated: CASSLGQNTEAFF.

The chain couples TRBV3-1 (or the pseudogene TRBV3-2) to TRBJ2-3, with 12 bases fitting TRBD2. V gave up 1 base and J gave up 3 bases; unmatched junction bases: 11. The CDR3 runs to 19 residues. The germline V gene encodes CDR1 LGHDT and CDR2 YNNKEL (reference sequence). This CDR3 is CASSQVGLAGGPNTDTQYF. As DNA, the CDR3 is TGTGCCAGCAGCCAAGTAGGCCTAGCGGGGGGGCCTAATACAGATACGCAGTATTTT.

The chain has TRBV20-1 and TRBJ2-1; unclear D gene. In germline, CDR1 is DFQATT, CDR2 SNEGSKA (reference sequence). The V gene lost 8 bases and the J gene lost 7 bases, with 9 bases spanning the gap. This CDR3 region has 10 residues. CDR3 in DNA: TGCAGTCCCTTCCTTAATGAGCAGTTCTTC. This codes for CSPFLNEQFF.

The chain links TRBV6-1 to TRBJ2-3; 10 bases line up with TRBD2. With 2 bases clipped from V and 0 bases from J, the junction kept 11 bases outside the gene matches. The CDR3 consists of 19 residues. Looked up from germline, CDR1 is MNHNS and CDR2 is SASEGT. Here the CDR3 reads CASSECSSGGPGSTDTQYF. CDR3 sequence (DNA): TGTGCCAGCAGTGAATGTTCTAGCGGGGGCCCAGGAAGCACAGATACGCAGTATTTT.

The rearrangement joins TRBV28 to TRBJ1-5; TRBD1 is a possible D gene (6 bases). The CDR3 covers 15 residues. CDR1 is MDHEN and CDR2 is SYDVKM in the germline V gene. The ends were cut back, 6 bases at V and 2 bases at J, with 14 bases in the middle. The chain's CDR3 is CASRPGGRGNQPQHF. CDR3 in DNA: TGTGCCAGCAGACCCGGGGGGCGGGGCAATCAGCCCCAGCATTTT.

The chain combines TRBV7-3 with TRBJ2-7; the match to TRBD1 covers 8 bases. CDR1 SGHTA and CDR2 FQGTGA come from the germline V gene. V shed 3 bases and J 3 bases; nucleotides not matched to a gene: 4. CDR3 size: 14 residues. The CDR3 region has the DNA TGTGCCAGCAGCTTTCAGGGGGCAGGCTACGAGCAGTACTTC. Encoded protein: CASSFQGAGYEQYF. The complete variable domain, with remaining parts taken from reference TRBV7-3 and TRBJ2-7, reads GAGVSQTPSNKVTEKGKYVELRCDPISGHTALYWYRQSLGQGPEFLIYFQGTGAADDSGLPNDRFFAVRPEGSVSTLKIQRTERGDSAVYLCASSFQGAGYEQYFGPGTRLTVT.

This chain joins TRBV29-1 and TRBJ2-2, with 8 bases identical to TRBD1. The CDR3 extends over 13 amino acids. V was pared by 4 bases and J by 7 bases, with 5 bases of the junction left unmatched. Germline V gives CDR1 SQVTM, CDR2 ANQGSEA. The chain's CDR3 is CSVASGGGGELFF. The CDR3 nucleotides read TGCAGCGTTGCCTCAGGGGGCGGCGGGGAGCTGTTTTTT.

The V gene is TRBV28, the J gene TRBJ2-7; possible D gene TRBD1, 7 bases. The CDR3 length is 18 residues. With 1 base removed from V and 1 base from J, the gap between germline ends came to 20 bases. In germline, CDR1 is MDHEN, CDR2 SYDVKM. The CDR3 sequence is CASSLLIRQGGISYEQYF. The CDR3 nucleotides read TGTGCCAGCAGTTTATTGATCCGTCAGGGGGGAATATCCTACGAGCAGTACTTC.

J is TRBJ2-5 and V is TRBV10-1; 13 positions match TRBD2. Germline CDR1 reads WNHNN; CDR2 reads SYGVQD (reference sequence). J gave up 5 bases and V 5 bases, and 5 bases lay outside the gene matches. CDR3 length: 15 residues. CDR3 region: CASSRTSGGFETQYF. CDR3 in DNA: TGCGCCAGCAGTCGGACTAGCGGGGGATTTGAGACCCAGTACTTC.